One sample yielded the 29 T cell receptor beta chains listed below, sequenced in a study of blood T cell repertoires in COVID-19. Some clones are missing from TCRdb's copy, which holds only in-frame ones; the method was immunoSEQ multiplex PCR. The sample yields over 100,000 clones, 90% to 95% seen once. Source material: peripheral blood. These TCRs come from a human donor in a cohort sampled during active COVID-19.

This clone was recorded a few times. The V gene is TRBV4-3, the J gene TRBJ2-3; 7 bases map to TRBD1. The V gene end was trimmed by 2 bases and the J gene end by 4 bases; junction bases not matched to a gene: 9. This CDR3 contains 16 residues. The V gene's germline CDR1 is LGHNA and CDR2 YSLEER. The DNA for the CDR3 is TGCGCCAGCAGCCAAAAGGCGACAGGGAGTGCAGATACGCAGTATTTT. Translating it yields CASSQKATGSADTQYF.

This chain links TRBV27 with TRBJ2-7; tentative D call: TRBD1 (6 bases). The CDR3 is 13 amino acids. V lost 6 bases and J lost 3, with 12 bases in between. Germline lookup yields CDR1 MNHEY and CDR2 SMNVEV (reference sequence). The CDR3 spells CASRTTGHYEQYF. CDR3 bases: TGTGCCAGCAGAACGACAGGACACTACGAGCAGTACTTC.

The genes are TRBV4-3 and TRBJ2-2, with TRBD1 as a possible D gene (5 bases). The ends were cut back, 4 bases at V and 4 bases at J, with 10 bases in the middle. The CDR3 runs 14 residues. Germline CDR1 is LGHNA and CDR2 is YSLEER. In DNA, the CDR3 is TGCGCCAGCAGCCCAGGACAAAGCACCGGGGAGCTGTTTTTT. Translated: CASSPGQSTGELFF.

The chain couples TRBV7-9 to TRBJ1-4, with D hard to call. Trimming shortened V by 5 bases and J by 0 bases, and 16 bases separated the two germline ends. CDR1 and CDR2 (germline): SEHNR, FQNEAQ (reference sequence). This CDR3 has 17 amino acids. CDR3 bases: TGTGCCAGCAGCCAATCTAGCCCAGATGCAACTAATGAAAAACTGTTTTTT. Amino acids: CASSQSSPDATNEKLFF.

The V gene is TRBV27, the J gene TRBJ2-5, with unresolved D. The CDR3 covers 14 residues. V was trimmed by 1 base and J by 2 bases, leaving 8 bases between them. Germline V gene data show CDR1 as MNHEY and CDR2 as SMNVEV (reference sequence). Here the CDR3 DNA reads TGTGCCAGCAGTTTATGGGCGAATCAAGAGACCCAGTACTTC. Amino acids: CASSLWANQETQYF.

V and J are TRBV9 and TRBJ2-5, with D uncertain. The V end was cut by 0 bases, the J end by 0 bases, with 3 bases between. Germline CDR1 and CDR2: SGDLS and YYNGEE. The CDR3 totals 13 residues. CDR3: CASSVAYQETQYF. CDR3 nucleotides: TGTGCCAGCAGCGTAGCCTACCAAGAGACCCAGTACTTC.

The rearrangement links TRBV6-5 to TRBJ2-7; 10 bases are shared with TRBD1. The CDR3 length is 14 residues. Unmatched junction bases numbered 5, after V lost 8 bases and J lost 1 base. Germline values: CDR1 MNHEY, CDR2 SVGAGI. CDR3 sequence (DNA): TGTGCCAGCTGGAGGGACAGGGGATCCTACGAGCAGTACTTC. Its translation: CASWRDRGSYEQYF.

The chain is built from TRBV6-6 and TRBJ1-6, with D maybe TRBD1 (5 bases). With 0 bases removed from V and 8 bases from J, the gap between germline ends came to 14 bases. CDR1 is MNHNY, CDR2 SVGAGI, per germline (reference sequence). The CDR3 is made up of 16 amino acids. The CDR3 sequence: CASSYSDGHLDSPLHF. CDR3 DNA: TGTGCCAGCAGTTACTCTGACGGACACCTAGATTCACCCCTCCACTTT.

This chain links TRBV11-1 with TRBJ2-1; TRBD2 aligns across 14 bases. Looked up from germline, CDR1 is SGHAT and CDR2 is FQDESV (reference sequence). CDR3 length: 16 amino acids. V was pared by 5 bases and J by 10 bases, with 10 bases of the junction left unmatched. The CDR3 protein is CASSRLTSGGAGEQFF. DNA for the CDR3: TGTGCCAGCAGCCGCCTGACTAGCGGGGGGGCGGGGGAGCAGTTCTTC.

CDR3 protein: CASSQRADSFHGYTF. For the CDR3, the DNA is TGCGCCAGCAGCCAAAGGGCCGACAGCTTCCATGGCTACACCTTC. The chain couples TRBV4-3 to TRBJ1-2; D is possibly TRBD1 (5 bases). Germline lookup yields CDR1 LGHNA and CDR2 YSLEER. V gave up 2 bases and J gave up 6 bases, with 16 bases separating them. The CDR3 covers 15 residues.

In its sample, this clone was seen once. This sequence joins TRBV27 and TRBJ2-1; tentatively, D is TRBD1 (6 bases). Germline-derived CDR1 and CDR2 are MNHEY and SMNVEV (reference sequence). The V gene lost 0 bases and the J gene lost 3 bases, with 12 bases spanning the gap. CDR3 size: 16 residues. CDR3 sequence: CASSLSGDTVYNEQFF. CDR3 DNA: TGTGCCAGCAGTTTATCGGGGGACACCGTCTACAATGAGCAGTTCTTC.

This clone was counted a few times. The chain employs TRBV27 and TRBJ2-2; tentative D call: TRBD2 (6 bases). Trimming pared 3 bases from V and 0 bases from J, leaving 8 bases between. CDR1 is MNHEY, CDR2 SMNVEV, per germline (reference sequence). The CDR3 is 15 residues long. CDR3 sequence reads: CASSFGTANTGELFF. DNA for the CDR3: TGTGCCAGCAGTTTCGGGACTGCGAACACCGGGGAGCTGTTTTTT.

The rearrangement uses TRBV19 and TRBJ2-1; TRBD1 aligns across 9 bases. Germline V gives CDR1 LNHDA, CDR2 SQIVND (reference sequence). The CDR3 length is 14 residues. The junction had 5 bases not matched to a gene; V was cut back by 5 bases and J by 6 bases. The CDR3 reads CASSDRGSGNEQFF. CDR3 coding DNA: TGTGCCAGTAGTGACAGGGGGAGTGGCAATGAGCAGTTCTTC.

This chain links TRBV29-1 with TRBJ1-2; D perhaps matches TRBD1 (5 bases). Per the germline V gene, CDR1 is SQVTM and CDR2 is ANQGSEA. This CDR3 has 11 residues. Trimming cost V 5 bases and J 10 bases, with 14 bases left between them. The DNA for the CDR3 is TGCAGCGTTATTGACAGCCAAGTCTACACCTTC. Protein sequence: CSVIDSQVYTF. Combining the CDR3 with reference TRBV29-1 and TRBJ1-2 gives the whole variable domain SAVISQKPSRDICQRGTSLTIQCQVDSQVTMMFWYRQQPGQSLTLIATANQGSEATYESGFVIDKFPISRPNLTFSTLTVSNMSPEDSSIYLCSVIDSQVYTFGSGTRLTVV.

A single count supports this clone. The chain couples TRBV3-1 (or the pseudogene TRBV3-2) to TRBJ1-2, with 9 bases aligning to TRBD1. The ends lost 4 bases at V and 4 bases at J; junction bases unmatched: 1. Germline V gene sequence: CDR1 LGHDT, CDR2 YNNKEL (reference sequence). The CDR3 sequence is 13 residues long. CDR3 DNA: TGTGCCAGCAGCCGGGACAGGGTCTATGGCTACACCTTC. Protein: CASSRDRVYGYTF.

The chain combines TRBV4-3 with TRBJ2-1, with 8 bases matching TRBD2. J was trimmed by 2 bases and V by 3 bases; bases with no gene match: 3. The CDR3 runs 15 residues. Germline CDR1 is LGHNA and CDR2 is YSLEER. Here the CDR3 DNA reads TGCGCCAGCAGCCAGGGACTAGTCACCTACAATGAGCAGTTCTTC. This sequence encodes CASSQGLVTYNEQFF.

V gene TRBV30 combines with J gene TRBJ2-7; TRBD1 is a possible D gene (6 bases). This CDR3 is built from 13 residues. In germline, CDR1 is GTSNPN, CDR2 SVGIG (reference sequence). Trimming took 3 bases from V and 5 from J, leaving 14 bases between them. The CDR3, as DNA: TGTGCCTGGAGCCTCGGACAGAGTAACGAGCAGTACTTC. Translation gives CAWSLGQSNEQYF. Variable domain in full (rest from reference TRBV30 and TRBJ2-7): SQTIHQWPATLVQPVGSPLSLECTVEGTSNPNLYWYRQAAGRGLQLLFYSVGIGQISSEVPQNLSASRPQDRQFILSSKKLLLSDSGFYLCAWSLGQSNEQYFGPGTRLTVT.

The chain uses TRBV27 and TRBJ2-7; D is possibly TRBD1 (5 bases). CDR3 length: 16 amino acids. V was clipped by 1 base and J by 1 base, with 14 bases between them. CDR1 is MNHEY and CDR2 is SMNVEV in the germline V gene (reference sequence). The CDR3 is CASSLLAQGWSYEQYF. In DNA, the CDR3 is TGTGCCAGCAGTTTATTGGCCCAGGGTTGGTCCTACGAGCAGTACTTC.

The J gene is TRBJ1-5, the V gene TRBV19; weak D call: TRBD1 (6 bases). From germline, CDR1 is LNHDA and CDR2 SQIVND (reference sequence). The CDR3 consists of 16 residues. V was trimmed by 2 bases and J by 4 bases, leaving 15 bases between them. The CDR3 bases are TGTGCCAGTAGTATATCTGGACAGTCAAGAAATCAGCCCCAGCATTTT. The encoded protein is CASSISGQSRNQPQHF. Using reference TRBV19 and TRBJ1-5 for the parts outside the CDR3, the full variable domain is DGGITQSPKYLFRKEGQNVTLSCEQNLNHDAMYWYRQDPGQGLRLIYYSQIVNDFQKGDIAEGYSVSREKKESFPLTVTSAQKNPTAFYLCASSISGQSRNQPQHFGDGTRLSIL.

V usage is TRBV6-5 and J usage is TRBJ2-3; D is unclear. Germline assignment: CDR1 MNHEY and CDR2 SVGAGI. V was pared by 6 bases and J by 11 bases, with 12 bases between. This CDR3 has 11 amino acids. In DNA, the CDR3 is TGTGCCAGCAGAGCCCCGCATGGGCAGTATTTT. Translation: CASRAPHGQYF.

This sequence joins TRBV6-6 and TRBJ2-7; tentative D call: TRBD1 (5 bases). Germline values: CDR1 MNHNY, CDR2 SVGAGI (reference sequence). Trimming stripped 5 bases from V and 2 bases from J, with 25 bases between. The CDR3 consists of 18 residues. CDR3 protein: CASSRQGTGAVRAYEQYF. The CDR3 DNA reads TGTGCCAGCAGTCGACAAGGAACAGGTGCCGTTAGAGCCTACGAGCAGTACTTC.

This chain joins TRBV6-5 and TRBJ2-7, with a weak D call TRBD2 (5 bases). V was trimmed by 7 bases and J by 2 bases, leaving 12 bases between them. The CDR3 is 13 residues long. The germline V gene encodes CDR1 MNHEY and CDR2 SVGAGI. The CDR3 coding sequence is TGTGCCAGCACGAAGCCCGGGGCCTACGAGCAGTACTTC. Encoded protein: CASTKPGAYEQYF.

V usage is TRBV9 and J usage is TRBJ2-1; 10 bases are shared with TRBD2. This CDR3 region has 18 residues. Germline CDR1 SGDLS, CDR2 YYNGEE. J was trimmed by 1 base and V by 2 bases; bases with no gene match: 9. This chain's CDR3 is CASSVNLAGDRSYNEQFF. DNA for the CDR3: TGTGCCAGCAGCGTGAATCTAGCGGGAGATAGGTCCTACAATGAGCAGTTCTTC.

This clone appeared once. CDR3 protein: CASSATSASYNEQFF. CDR3 sequence (DNA): TGCGCCAGCAGCGCGACTTCGGCTAGCTACAATGAGCAGTTCTTC. The chain joins TRBV5-1 to TRBJ2-1; the D is unclear. CDR1 SGHRS and CDR2 YFSETQ come from the germline V gene. The CDR3 runs to 15 residues. V gave up 4 bases and J gave up 3 bases, with 14 bases separating them.

This rearrangement joins TRBV19 to TRBJ1-5; a possible D gene is TRBD1 (5 bases). V shed 5 bases and J shed 6 bases, with 14 bases lying between them. CDR1 LNHDA and CDR2 SQIVND come from the germline V gene (reference sequence). CDR3 size: 14 residues. DNA for the CDR3: TGTGCCAGTAGTTCCCCAGGGTGGGGTCAGCCCCAGCATTTT. As protein: CASSSPGWGQPQHF. The whole variable domain, remainder taken from reference TRBV19 and TRBJ1-5, is DGGITQSPKYLFRKEGQNVTLSCEQNLNHDAMYWYRQDPGQGLRLIYYSQIVNDFQKGDIAEGYSVSREKKESFPLTVTSAQKNPTAFYLCASSSPGWGQPQHFGDGTRLSIL.

The chain employs TRBV19 and TRBJ1-2; D might be TRBD1 (5 bases). CDR3 length: 14 amino acids. Trimming removed 5 bases from V and 4 bases from J, with 14 bases in between. Germline V gives CDR1 LNHDA, CDR2 SQIVND (reference sequence). CDR3 DNA: TGTGCCAGTAGTCTCCAAAGGGGTCCCTATGGCTACACCTTC. Encoded protein: CASSLQRGPYGYTF.

V gene TRBV11-3 combines with J gene TRBJ2-1, with D tentatively TRBD2 (6 bases). Germline assignment: CDR1 SGHNT and CDR2 YENEEA. Between the trimmed V and J ends, which lost 1 base and 9 bases, there was a span of 22 bases. The CDR3 length is 17 residues. This CDR3 is CASSLVRGAGIYSEQFF. For the CDR3, the DNA is TGTGCCAGCAGCTTAGTTCGCGGTGCGGGGATCTATAGTGAGCAGTTCTTC.

The V gene is TRBV7-9, the J gene TRBJ2-5, with D unclear. CDR3 length: 13 amino acids. Trimming removed 1 base from V and 1 base from J, with 4 bases in between. Per the germline V gene, CDR1 is SEHNR and CDR2 is FQNEAQ (reference sequence). The CDR3 nucleotides are TGTGCCAGCAGCTTAGTCAGCCAAGAGACCCAGTACTTC. Protein: CASSLVSQETQYF.

This chain links TRBV10-1 with TRBJ1-4; perhaps TRBD1 as D (5 bases). Germline CDR1 and CDR2: WNHNN and SYGVQD (reference sequence). This CDR3 contains 15 residues. The V end was cut by 3 bases, the J end by 0 bases, with 8 bases between. For the CDR3, the DNA is TGCGCCAGCAGTGAATCGGGGGCAACTAATGAAAAACTGTTTTTT. Translated: CASSESGATNEKLFF.